A selection of T cell receptor beta chains follows, all from one sample in a study of blood T cell repertoires in COVID-19. Assay used: immunoSEQ multiplex PCR; TCRdb lists only in-frame clones, some missing. The sample lists over 85,000 clones; more than 70% were seen once. The specimen was peripheral blood. Receptors were obtained from a human donor with acute or convalescent COVID-19. The donor label of this sample is uncertain. The CDR3 runs from the conserved cysteine through the conserved F or W. Each record gives: V gene, clone size, J gene, D gene, CDR3 protein, CDR3 DNA. The D gene is left open where the match is weak. Size tells how often a clone was seen (once, few, many) or the class of an expanded clone, and some rows leave it out.

>TRBV9|once|TRBJ2-3|TRBD1
CASSVDFYRDRVLRTDTQYF
TGTGCCAGCAGCGTAGATTTCTACCGGGACAGGGTGTTACGAACAGATACGCAGTATTTT
>TRBV30|.|TRBJ1-4|.
CAWSPRRREKLFF
TGTGCCTGGAGCCCTAGGCGGCGGGAAAAACTGTTTTTT
>TRBV5-1|once|TRBJ1-2|.
CASSSGGGNYGYTF
TGCGCCAGCAGCTCGGGAGGAGGGAACTATGGCTACACCTTC
>TRBV5-1|.|TRBJ2-3|TRBD1
CASSLGAGGLSDTQYF
TGCGCCAGCAGCTTAGGAGCAGGGGGTTTGTCAGATACGCAGTATTTT
>TRBV6-5|.|TRBJ1-5|.
CASSPNERQPQHF
TGTGCCAGCAGTCCTAATGAGAGGCAGCCCCAGCATTTT
>TRBV2|.|TRBJ2-5|TRBD1
CASIRDRAETQYF
TGTGCCAGCATCCGGGACAGGGCGGAGACCCAGTACTTC
>TRBV30|.|TRBJ2-3|.
CAWNIPGRVFDTQYF
TGTGCCTGGAATATCCCCGGTCGTGTTTTTGATACGCAGTATTTT
>TRBV5-1|once|TRBJ2-7|.
CASSKQGDEQYF
TGCGCCAGCAGCAAACAGGGTGACGAGCAGTACTTC
>TRBV5-1|.|TRBJ1-3|.
CASSFGGQSGNTIYF
TGCGCCAGCAGCTTCGGGGGTCAGTCTGGAAACACCATATATTTT
>TRBV12-3/TRBV12-4|few|TRBJ1-2|.
CASNTRVEGGYTF
TGTGCCAGCAACACGAGGGTGGAAGGTGGCTACACCTTC
>TRBV9|once|TRBJ2-1|.
CASSLRGQNYNEQFF
TGTGCCAGCAGCCTACGAGGACAGAACTACAATGAGCAGTTCTTC
>TRBV9|.|TRBJ2-3|.
CASSVGRDTQYF
TGTGCCAGCAGCGTAGGGAGAGATACGCAGTATTTT
>TRBV11-3|few|TRBJ2-7|.
CASSFLPLPYEQYF
TGTGCCAGCAGCTTCCTACCTCTCCCCTACGAGCAGTACTTC
>TRBV6-5|.|TRBJ1-6|.
CASSLIGGSSPLHF
TGTGCCAGCAGTCTTATCGGGGGGTCCTCACCCCTCCACTTT
>TRBV9|.|TRBJ2-5|TRBD2
CASSPSGGGETQYF
TGTGCCAGCAGCCCTAGCGGGGGAGGAGAGACCCAGTACTTC
>TRBV28|.|TRBJ2-7|TRBD1
CASSRPGQGIYEQYF
TGTGCCAGCAGTCGGCCGGGACAGGGTATATACGAGCAGTACTTC
>TRBV7-3|.|TRBJ2-5|.
CASSNDGGSLTQYF
TGTGCCAGCAGTAATGATGGGGGGAGCTTGACCCAGTACTTC
>TRBV2|.|TRBJ2-6|.
CASSDLFPGANVLTF
TGTGCCAGCAGTGATCTATTTCCTGGGGCCAACGTCCTGACTTTC
>TRBV4-3|.|TRBJ1-5|.
CASSQEWGRGNQPQHF
TGCGCCAGCAGCCAAGAATGGGGGCGCGGGAATCAGCCCCAGCATTTT
>TRBV5-1|once|TRBJ1-1|.
CASSPQSFSGDTEAFF
TGCGCCAGCAGCCCCCAGTCTTTCTCCGGGGACACTGAAGCTTTCTTT
>TRBV18|.|TRBJ2-3|TRBD2
CASSQRGEGSTDTQYF
TGTGCCAGCTCACAACGTGGGGAGGGTTCCACAGATACGCAGTATTTT
>TRBV4-3|.|TRBJ1-1|TRBD1
CASSQHEGQGADTEAFF
TGCGCCAGCAGCCAGCATGAGGGGCAGGGGGCCGACACTGAAGCTTTCTTT
>TRBV9|.|TRBJ2-3|TRBD2
CASSILGGGAGDTQYF
TGTGCCAGCAGCATTCTAGGCGGGGGGGCTGGAGATACGCAGTATTTT
>TRBV15|few|TRBJ2-7|.
CATSRVRELGEQYF
TGTGCCACCAGCAGAGTTCGGGAATTGGGGGAGCAGTACTTC
>TRBV5-1|.|TRBJ2-1|TRBD2
CASSWAATSGGARNNEQFF
TGCGCCAGCAGCTGGGCGGCTACTAGCGGGGGGGCTAGGAACAATGAGCAGTTCTTC
>TRBV30|.|TRBJ2-3|TRBD1
CAWSIRGTGYTDTQYF
TGTGCCTGGAGTATAAGGGGGACAGGCTACACAGATACGCAGTATTTT
>TRBV19|.|TRBJ2-3|.
CASSIGTRTDTQYF
TGTGCCAGTAGTATCGGGACACGCACAGATACGCAGTATTTT
>TRBV3-1/TRBV3-2|.|TRBJ2-1|TRBD2
CASSQKGLAGHSSYNEQFF
TGTGCCAGCAGCCAAAAGGGACTAGCGGGGCATAGCTCCTACAATGAGCAGTTCTTC
>TRBV7-9|.|TRBJ1-1|.
CASSLWTGGNTEAFF
TGTGCCAGCAGCTTATGGACGGGGGGGAACACTGAAGCTTTCTTT
>TRBV6-5|.|TRBJ1-6|TRBD1
CASSQTGGNSPLHF
TGTGCCAGCAGCCAGACAGGGGGCAATTCACCCCTCCACTTT
>TRBV6-2/TRBV6-3|.|TRBJ2-7|.
CASSYSSRYEQYF
TGTGCCAGCAGTTACTCGTCGCGTTACGAGCAGTACTTC
>TRBV11-3|.|TRBJ2-5|TRBD2
CASSSRAGVTQETQYF
TGTGCCAGCAGCTCCCGAGCGGGGGTGACGCAAGAGACCCAGTACTTC
>TRBV10-3|.|TRBJ1-5|.
CAISESATASERQPQHF
TGTGCCATCAGTGAGTCGGCGACGGCAAGCGAGCGGCAGCCCCAGCATTTT
>TRBV28|.|TRBJ1-6|.
CASSLPGRDAGKF
TGTGCCAGCAGCCTTCCGGGGCGGGACGCCGGCAAATTT
>TRBV12-5|.|TRBJ1-4|.
CASGLRGWPNEKLFF
TGTGCTAGTGGTTTGAGAGGCTGGCCTAATGAAAAACTGTTTTTT
>TRBV18|.|TRBJ2-7|TRBD2
CASSPGGGPAYEQYF
TGTGCCAGCTCACCCGGGGGGGGGCCTGCCTACGAGCAGTACTTC